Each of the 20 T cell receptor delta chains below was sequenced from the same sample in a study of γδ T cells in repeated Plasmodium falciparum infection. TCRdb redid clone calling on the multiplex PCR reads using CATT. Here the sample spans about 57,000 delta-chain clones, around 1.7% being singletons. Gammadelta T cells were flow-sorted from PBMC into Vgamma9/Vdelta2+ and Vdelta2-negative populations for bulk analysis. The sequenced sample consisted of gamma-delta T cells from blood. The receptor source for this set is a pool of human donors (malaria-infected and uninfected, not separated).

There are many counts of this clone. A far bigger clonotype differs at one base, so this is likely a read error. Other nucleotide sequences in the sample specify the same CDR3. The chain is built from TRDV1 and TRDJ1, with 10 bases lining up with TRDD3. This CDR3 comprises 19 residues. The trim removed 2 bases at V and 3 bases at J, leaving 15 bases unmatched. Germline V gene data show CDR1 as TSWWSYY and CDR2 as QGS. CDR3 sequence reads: CALGEFLPVTGGWADKLIF. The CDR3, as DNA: TGTGCTCTTGGGGAATTCCTACCCGTTACTGGGGGATGGGCCGATAAACTCATCTTT.

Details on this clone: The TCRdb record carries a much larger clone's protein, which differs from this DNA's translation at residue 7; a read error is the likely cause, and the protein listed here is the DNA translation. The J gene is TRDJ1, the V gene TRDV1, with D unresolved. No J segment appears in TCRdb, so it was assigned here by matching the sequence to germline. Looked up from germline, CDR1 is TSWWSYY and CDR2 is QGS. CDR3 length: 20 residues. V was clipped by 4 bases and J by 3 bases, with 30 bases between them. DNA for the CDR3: TGTGCTCTTGGGGTATTACTCCGTCACCCCAGGGGTCCGAGGGCCGATAAACTCATCTTT. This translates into CALGVLLRHPRGPRADKLIF.

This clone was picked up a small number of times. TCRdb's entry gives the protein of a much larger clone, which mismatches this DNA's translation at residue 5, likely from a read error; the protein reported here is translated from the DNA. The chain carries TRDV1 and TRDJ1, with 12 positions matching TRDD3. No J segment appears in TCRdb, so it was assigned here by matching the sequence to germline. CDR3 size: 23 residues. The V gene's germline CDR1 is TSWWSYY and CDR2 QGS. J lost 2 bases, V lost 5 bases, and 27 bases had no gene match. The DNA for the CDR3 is TGTGCTCTTGGGACGCGACTTCCTATCCCGTACTGGGGGATACCGAACTTTACCGATAAACTCATCTTT. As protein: CALGTRLPIPYWGIPNFTDKLIF.

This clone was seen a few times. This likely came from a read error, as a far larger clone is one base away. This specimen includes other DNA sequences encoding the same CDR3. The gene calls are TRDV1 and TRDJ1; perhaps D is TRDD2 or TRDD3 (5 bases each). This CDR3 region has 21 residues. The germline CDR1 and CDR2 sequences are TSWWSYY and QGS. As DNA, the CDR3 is TGTGCTCTTGGGGACCCTAAAGATTCCTCCATACTGGACCTATACACCGATAAGCTCATCTTT. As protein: CALGDPKDSSILDLYTDKLIF.

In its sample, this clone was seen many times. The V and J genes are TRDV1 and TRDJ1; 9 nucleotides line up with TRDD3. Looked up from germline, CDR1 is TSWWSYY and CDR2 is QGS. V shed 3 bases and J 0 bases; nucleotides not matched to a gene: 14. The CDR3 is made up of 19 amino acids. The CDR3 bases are TGTGCTCTTGGGGACGCAATAATGGGACTGGGGGACTACACCGATAAACTCATCTTT. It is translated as CALGDAIMGLGDYTDKLIF.

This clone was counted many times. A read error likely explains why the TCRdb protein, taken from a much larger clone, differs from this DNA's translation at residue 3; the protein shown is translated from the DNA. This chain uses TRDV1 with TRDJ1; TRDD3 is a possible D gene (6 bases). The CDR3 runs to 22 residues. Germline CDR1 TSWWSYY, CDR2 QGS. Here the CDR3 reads CAPGEPRRRDTRTPFHSDKVIF. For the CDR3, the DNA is TGTGCTCCTGGGGAACCTCGGAGAAGAGATACGCGGACACCATTCCACAGCGATAAAGTCATCTTT.

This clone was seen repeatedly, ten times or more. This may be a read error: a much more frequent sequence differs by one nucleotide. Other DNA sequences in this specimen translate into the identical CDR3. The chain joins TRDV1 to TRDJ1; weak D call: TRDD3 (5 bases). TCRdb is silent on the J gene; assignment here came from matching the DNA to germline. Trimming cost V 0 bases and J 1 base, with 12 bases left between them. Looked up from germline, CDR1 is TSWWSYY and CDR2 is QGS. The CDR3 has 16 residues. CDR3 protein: CALGELPLGLTDKLIF. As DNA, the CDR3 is TGTGCTCTTGGGGAACTTCCCTTGGGGCTCACCGATAAACTCATCTTT.

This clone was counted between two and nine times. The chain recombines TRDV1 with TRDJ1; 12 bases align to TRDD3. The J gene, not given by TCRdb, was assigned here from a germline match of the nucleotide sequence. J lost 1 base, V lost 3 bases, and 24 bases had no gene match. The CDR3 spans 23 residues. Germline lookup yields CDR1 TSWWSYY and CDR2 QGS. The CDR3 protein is CALGDRRRFRLGDTNWCTDKLIF. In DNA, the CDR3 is TGTGCTCTTGGGGACCGAAGGAGATTTAGACTGGGGGATACTAATTGGTGCACCGATAAACTCATCTTT.

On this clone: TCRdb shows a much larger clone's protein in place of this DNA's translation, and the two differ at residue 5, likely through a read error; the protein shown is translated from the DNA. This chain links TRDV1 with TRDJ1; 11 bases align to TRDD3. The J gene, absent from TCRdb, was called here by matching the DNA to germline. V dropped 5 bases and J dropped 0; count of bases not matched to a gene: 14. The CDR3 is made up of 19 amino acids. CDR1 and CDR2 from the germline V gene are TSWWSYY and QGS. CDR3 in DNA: TGTGCTCTTGGGAGCAAACTTGGGGGATACGATATGTACACCGATAAACTCATCTTT. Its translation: CALGSKLGGYDMYTDKLIF.

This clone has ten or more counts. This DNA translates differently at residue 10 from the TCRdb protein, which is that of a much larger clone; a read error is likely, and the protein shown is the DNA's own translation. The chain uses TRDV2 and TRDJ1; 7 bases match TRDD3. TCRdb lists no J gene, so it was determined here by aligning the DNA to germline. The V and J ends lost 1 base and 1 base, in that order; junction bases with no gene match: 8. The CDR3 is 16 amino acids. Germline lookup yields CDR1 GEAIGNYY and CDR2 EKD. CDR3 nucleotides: TGTGCCTGTGACACGGGGTACTGGGGCCTCACCGATAAACTCATCTTT. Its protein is CACDTGYWGLTDKLIF.

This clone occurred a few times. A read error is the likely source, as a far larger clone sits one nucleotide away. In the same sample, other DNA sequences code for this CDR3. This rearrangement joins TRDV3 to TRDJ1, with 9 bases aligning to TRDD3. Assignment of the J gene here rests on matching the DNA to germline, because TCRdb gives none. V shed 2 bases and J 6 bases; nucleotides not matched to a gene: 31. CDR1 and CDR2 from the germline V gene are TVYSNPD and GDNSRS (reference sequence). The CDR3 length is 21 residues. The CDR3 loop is CAFPSRSEHTGGYRARYKLIF. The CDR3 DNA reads TGTGCCTTTCCCTCCCGTTCGGAACATACCGGGGGATACAGGGCCAGATATAAACTCATCTTT.

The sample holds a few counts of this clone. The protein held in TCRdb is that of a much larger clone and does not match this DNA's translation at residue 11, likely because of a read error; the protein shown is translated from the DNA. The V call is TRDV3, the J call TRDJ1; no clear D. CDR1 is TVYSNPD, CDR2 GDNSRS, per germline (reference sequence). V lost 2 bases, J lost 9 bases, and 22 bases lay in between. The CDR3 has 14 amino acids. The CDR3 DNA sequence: TGTGCCTTTCAGCGGGTTACTGCGCCAGATGAACTCATCTTT. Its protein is CAFQRVTAPDELIF.

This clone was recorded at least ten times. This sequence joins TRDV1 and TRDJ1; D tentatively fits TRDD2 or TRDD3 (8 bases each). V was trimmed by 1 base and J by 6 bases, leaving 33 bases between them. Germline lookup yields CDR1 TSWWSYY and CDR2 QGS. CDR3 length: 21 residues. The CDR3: CALGEPTSYGGYPRAYNKLIF. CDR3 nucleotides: TGTGCTCTTGGGGAACCGACTTCCTACGGGGGATATCCCCGGGCTTACAATAAACTCATCTTT.

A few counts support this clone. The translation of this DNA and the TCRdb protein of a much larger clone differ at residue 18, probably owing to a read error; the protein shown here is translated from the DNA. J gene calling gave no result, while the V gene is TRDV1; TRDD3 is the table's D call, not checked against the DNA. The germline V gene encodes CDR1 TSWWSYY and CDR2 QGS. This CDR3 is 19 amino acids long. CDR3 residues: CALGEGLLGGYAYTDKLTF. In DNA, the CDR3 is TGTGCTCTTGGGGAAGGGCTTCTCGGGGGATACGCGTACACCGATAAACTCACCTTT.

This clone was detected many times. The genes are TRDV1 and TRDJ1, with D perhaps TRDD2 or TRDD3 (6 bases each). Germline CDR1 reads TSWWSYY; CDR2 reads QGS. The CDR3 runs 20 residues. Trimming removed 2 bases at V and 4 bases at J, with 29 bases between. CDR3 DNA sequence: TGTGCTCTTGGGGAAGGGCCTTCCCGACCCTACTGGGTCCCAATCGATAAACTCATCTTT. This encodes CALGEGPSRPYWVPIDKLIF.

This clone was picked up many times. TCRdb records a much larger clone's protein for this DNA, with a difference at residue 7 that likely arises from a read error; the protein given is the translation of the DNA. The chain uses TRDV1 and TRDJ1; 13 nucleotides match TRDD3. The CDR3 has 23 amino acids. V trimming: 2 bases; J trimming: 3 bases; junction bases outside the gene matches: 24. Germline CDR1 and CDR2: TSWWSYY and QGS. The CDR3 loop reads CALGEKDPYYGELGDTQADKLIF. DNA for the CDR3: TGTGCTCTTGGGGAAAAGGACCCCTACTACGGGGAACTGGGGGATACGCAAGCCGATAAACTCATCTTT.

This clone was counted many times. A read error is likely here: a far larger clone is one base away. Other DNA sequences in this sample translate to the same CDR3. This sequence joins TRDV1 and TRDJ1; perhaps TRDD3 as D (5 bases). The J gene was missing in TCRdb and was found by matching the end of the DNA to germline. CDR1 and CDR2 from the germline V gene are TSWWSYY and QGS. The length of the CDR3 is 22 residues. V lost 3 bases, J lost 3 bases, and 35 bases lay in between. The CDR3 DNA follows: TGTGCTCTTGGGGAGCCCCCGGATTCCACGGGGACTAGGCCGATTTTGGCCGATAAACTCATCTTT. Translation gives CALGEPPDSTGTRPILADKLIF.

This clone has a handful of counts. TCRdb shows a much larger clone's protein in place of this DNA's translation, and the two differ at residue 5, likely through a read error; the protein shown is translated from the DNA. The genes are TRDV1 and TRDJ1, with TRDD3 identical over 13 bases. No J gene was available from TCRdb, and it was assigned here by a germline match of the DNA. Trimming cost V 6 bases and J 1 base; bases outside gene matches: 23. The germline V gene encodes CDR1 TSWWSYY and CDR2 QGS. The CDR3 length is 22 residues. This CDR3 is CALGDGIPTGGYEWFRTDKLIF. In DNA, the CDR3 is TGTGCTCTTGGAGACGGGATCCCTACTGGGGGATACGAGTGGTTCCGCACCGATAAACTCATCTTT.

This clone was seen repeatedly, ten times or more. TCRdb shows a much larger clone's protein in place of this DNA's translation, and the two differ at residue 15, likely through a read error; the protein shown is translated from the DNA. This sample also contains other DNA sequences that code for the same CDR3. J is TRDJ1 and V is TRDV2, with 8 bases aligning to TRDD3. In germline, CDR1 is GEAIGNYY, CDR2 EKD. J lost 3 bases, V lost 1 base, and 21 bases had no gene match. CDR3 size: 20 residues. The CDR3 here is CACDTAFPPATGGYADKLIF. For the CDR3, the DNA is TGTGCCTGTGACACGGCCTTCCCACCGGCTACTGGGGGGTACGCCGATAAACTCATCTTT.

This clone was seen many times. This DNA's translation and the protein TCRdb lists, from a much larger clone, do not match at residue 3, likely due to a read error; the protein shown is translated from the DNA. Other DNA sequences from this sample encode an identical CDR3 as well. The CDR3 reads CAPGENSGPSSGVLTDKLIF. CDR3 nucleotide sequence: TGTGCTCCTGGGGAAAACAGCGGGCCATCCTCGGGGGTCCTCACCGATAAACTCATCTTT. V gene TRDV1 combines with J gene TRDJ1; D might be TRDD3 (6 bases). This CDR3 is 20 amino acids long. Germline CDR1 reads TSWWSYY; CDR2 reads QGS.